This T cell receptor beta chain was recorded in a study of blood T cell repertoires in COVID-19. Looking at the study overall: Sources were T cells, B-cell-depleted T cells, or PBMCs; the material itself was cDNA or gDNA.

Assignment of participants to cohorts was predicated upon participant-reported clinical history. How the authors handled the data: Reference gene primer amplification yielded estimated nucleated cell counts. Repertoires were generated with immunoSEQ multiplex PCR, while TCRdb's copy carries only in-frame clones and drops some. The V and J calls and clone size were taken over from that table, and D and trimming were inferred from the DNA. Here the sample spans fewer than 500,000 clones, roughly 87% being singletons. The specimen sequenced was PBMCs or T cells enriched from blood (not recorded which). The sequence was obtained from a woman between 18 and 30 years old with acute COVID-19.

The DNA for the CDR3 is TGTGCCAGTAGTAGTGGGACTAGCGGGATGAGAGAGACCCAGTACTTC. Residues: CASSSGTSGMRETQYF. This chain joins TRBV19 and TRBJ2-5, with 13 bases matching TRBD2. Germline V lookup: CDR1 LNHDA, CDR2 SQIVND (reference sequence). The CDR3 runs 16 residues. Trimming cost V 4 bases and J 4 bases; bases outside gene matches: 6. Based on the CDR3 plus reference TRBV19 and TRBJ2-5, the full variable domain is DGGITQSPKYLFRKEGQNVTLSCEQNLNHDAMYWYRQDPGQGLRLIYYSQIVNDFQKGDIAEGYSVSREKKESFPLTVTSAQKNPTAFYLCASSSGTSGMRETQYFGPGTRLLVL.